The T cell receptor (beta chain) described here comes from a study of CD8+ T cells in alopecia areata. Whole-study findings and limits: Patients shared TCRs less clearly than mice did, possibly for HLA-related reasons.

The germline V gene has CDR1 LNHDA and CDR2 SQIVND (reference sequence). The CDR3 extends over 14 amino acids. Trimming removed 7 bases from V and 0 bases from J, with 10 bases in between. On this clone itself: The antigen is unknown.

RNA extraction and reverse transcription yielded cDNA as sequencing template. Generated by immunoSEQ multiplex PCR, the TCRdb table keeps only in-frame clones and is missing some. This table has 150,000 or so clones, over 70% appearing once. The clonotype comes from a human donor with alopecia areata. The source was CD8+ T cells sorted from blood, collected at week 0. V gene TRBV19 combines with J gene TRBJ2-1; D remains unclear. The CDR3 sequence is CASTDESSYNEQFF. CDR3 coding DNA: TGTGCCAGTACCGACGAGAGCTCCTACAATGAGCAGTTCTTC.